What follows describes a single TCR beta chain. Profiling relied on immunoSEQ multiplex PCR, and the TCRdb table lists in-frame clones only, not all of them. The sample contains roughly 82,000 clones, about 92% of which appear only once. This specimen comes from a study of blood T cell repertoires in COVID-19. Trimming removed 0 bases from V and 4 bases from J, with 11 bases in between. This CDR3 comprises 15 residues. The germline CDR1 and CDR2 sequences are SGHNT and YYREEE (reference sequence). The material sequenced was peripheral blood. The sequence derives from a woman between 45 and 60 years old in a cohort sampled during active COVID-19. The chain is built from TRBV5-4 and TRBJ2-1, with D possibly TRBD2 on 6 matching bases. CDR3 in DNA: TGTGCCAGCAGCTTGGGGAGGGGCCAATACAATGAGCAGTTCTTC. This gives the protein CASSLGRGQYNEQFF.